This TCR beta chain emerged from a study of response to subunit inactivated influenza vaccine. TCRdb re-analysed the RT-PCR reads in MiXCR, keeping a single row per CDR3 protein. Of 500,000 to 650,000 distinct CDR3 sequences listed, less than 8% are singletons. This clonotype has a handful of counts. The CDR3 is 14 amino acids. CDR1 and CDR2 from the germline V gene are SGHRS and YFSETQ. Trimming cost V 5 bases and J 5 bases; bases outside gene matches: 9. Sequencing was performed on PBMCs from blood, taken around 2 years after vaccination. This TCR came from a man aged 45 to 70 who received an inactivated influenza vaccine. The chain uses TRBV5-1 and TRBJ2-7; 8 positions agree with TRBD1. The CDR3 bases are TGCGCCAGCAGTTCGGACAGGGTTGGTGACGAGCAGTACTTC. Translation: CASSSDRVGDEQYF.